This T cell receptor (beta chain) was sequenced in a study of cytomegalovirus exposure and HLA in healthy donors. As for the study in general: There were fewer than 130 million unique TCR beta sequences, drawn from 150 million to 200 million T cells, in an earlier analysis. Study observations and caveats: Solely CMV serostatus was available to characterize immune exposure.

This CDR3 has 13 amino acids. Looked up from germline, CDR1 is SGHNT and CDR2 is YYREEE (reference sequence). Trimming left V 4 bases short and J 7 bases short, with 15 bases between. Comments on this clone: Its antigen is as yet unknown.

In the PCR, 60 Vbeta and 13 Jbeta primers were used. TCRdb's copy holds only in-frame clones and misses some; the assay was immunoSEQ multiplex PCR. The sample records about 180,000 clones, 75% to 80% being singletons. The source material was PBMCs. The clonotype comes from a man aged 40-49 years in good health and CMV-seropositive. This chain links TRBV5-4 with TRBJ2-7; possibly TRBD2 for D (5 bases). As DNA, the CDR3 is TGTGCCAGCAGCATTGACTATCGAGGAGAGCAGTACTTC. Translation gives CASSIDYRGEQYF. The full variable domain, with the rest looked up from reference TRBV5-4 and TRBJ2-7, is ETGVTQSPTHLIKTRGQQVTLRCSSQSGHNTVSWYQQALGQGPQFIFQYYREEENGRGNFPPRFSGLQFPNYSSELNVNALELDDSALYLCASSIDYRGEQYFGPGTRLTVT.